Shown below are 26 T cell receptor beta chains from a single sample sequenced in a study of T cell responses to AZD1222 COVID-19 vaccine. Repertoires were generated with immunoSEQ multiplex PCR, while TCRdb's copy carries only in-frame clones and drops some. This sample has roughly 120,000 clones, with around 92% found just once. This specimen was peripheral blood, taken on day 0 of AZD1222 vaccination. The receptors stem from an adult in good health.

This chain connects TRBV7-9 to TRBJ2-3; unclear D gene. V was pared by 3 bases and J by 0 bases, with 4 bases between. This CDR3 contains 13 residues. CDR1 and CDR2 (germline): SEHNR, FQNEAQ (reference sequence). For the CDR3, the DNA is TGTGCCAGCAGCTTGCTGAGCACAGATACGCAGTATTTT. This translates into CASSLLSTDTQYF.

This chain uses TRBV5-4 with TRBJ2-5; D is perhaps TRBD2 (6 bases). The ends were cut back, 4 bases at V and 5 bases at J, with 15 bases in the middle. Germline assignment: CDR1 SGHNT and CDR2 YYREEE (reference sequence). The CDR3 extends over 14 amino acids. The CDR3, as DNA: TGTGCCAGCAGCCCGGGGCGGGACCGGGAGACCCAGTACTTC. Amino acids: CASSPGRDRETQYF.

The chain employs TRBV15 and TRBJ2-7; D might be TRBD2 (7 bases). The germline V gene encodes CDR1 LNHNV and CDR2 YYDKDF (reference sequence). The V end was cut by 0 bases, the J end by 12 bases, with 18 bases between. The CDR3 spans 14 residues. CDR3 in amino acids: CATSREGGQTKLYF. The CDR3 DNA reads as TGTGCCACCAGCAGAGAGGGGGGGCAGACAAAGCTGTACTTC.

The chain joins TRBV12-5 to TRBJ1-2; D possibly corresponds to TRBD1 (5 bases). Between the trimmed V and J ends, which lost 2 bases and 1 base, there was a span of 17 bases. Germline assignment: CDR1 LGHNT and CDR2 FRNRAP. The CDR3 is made up of 17 amino acids. As DNA, the CDR3 is TGTGCTAGTGGTTTGCCCCGACAGCGCAGCCTTAACTATGGCTACACCTTC. Translation gives CASGLPRQRSLNYGYTF.

The V call is TRBV5-1, the J call TRBJ1-5; maybe TRBD1 (5 bases). Trimming left V 5 bases short and J 6 bases short, with 15 bases between. Germline CDR1 reads SGHRS; CDR2 reads YFSETQ. The CDR3 contains 14 residues. CDR3 amino acids: CASSRDGERQPQHF. In nucleotides, the CDR3 is TGCGCCAGCAGTCGGGACGGGGAGCGTCAGCCCCAGCATTTT.

V usage is TRBV30 and J usage is TRBJ1-5; 9 positions agree with TRBD1. This CDR3 has 16 amino acids. The J segment lost 10 bases and the V segment lost 0 bases, leaving 13 bases of the junction unmatched. Germline V CDR1 and CDR2: GTSNPN, SVGIG (reference sequence). In DNA, the CDR3 is TGTGCCTGGAGTGTAATGCGGGACAGGGAAATTGGACCCCAGCATTTT. Protein: CAWSVMRDREIGPQHF.

The chain is built from TRBV9 and TRBJ2-1; tentative D call: TRBD1 (5 bases). The germline gives CDR1 SGDLS, CDR2 YYNGEE. The CDR3 consists of 13 residues. Trimming removed 0 bases from V and 6 bases from J, with 7 bases in between. CDR3 loop: CASSVGGSNEQFF. The DNA of the CDR3 is TGTGCCAGCAGCGTAGGGGGCAGCAATGAGCAGTTCTTC.

V is TRBV2 and J is TRBJ2-7, with 8 bases lining up with TRBD2. Trimming cost V 4 bases and J 5 bases; bases outside gene matches: 10. Germline values: CDR1 SNHLY, CDR2 FYNNEI. The CDR3 length is 15 residues. The CDR3: CASSVVLAGRNEQYF. DNA of the CDR3: TGTGCCAGCAGTGTGGTATTAGCGGGAAGGAACGAGCAGTACTTC.

This clone occurred once. The J gene is TRBJ1-5, the V gene TRBV6-5; 7 nucleotides match TRBD1. The V gene end was trimmed by 0 bases and the J gene end by 7 bases; junction bases not matched to a gene: 9. In germline, CDR1 is MNHEY, CDR2 SVGAGI. There are 16 residues in the CDR3. CDR3 sequence (DNA): TGTGCCAGCAGTTACTCTTACAGGGGAGTCGGCCAGCCCCAGCATTTT. Translating gives CASSYSYRGVGQPQHF.

The chain links TRBV5-1 to TRBJ2-2; D might be TRBD1 (6 bases). This CDR3 spans 15 amino acids. Germline assignment: CDR1 SGHRS and CDR2 YFSETQ. Trimming removed 7 bases from V and 4 bases from J, with 17 bases in between. Here the CDR3 reads CASGAGTLGTGELFF. The CDR3 DNA reads TGCGCCAGCGGAGCCGGGACACTTGGCACCGGGGAGCTGTTTTTT.

This sequence joins TRBV4-3 and TRBJ2-7; D gene unclear. This CDR3 contains 15 residues. The germline CDR1 and CDR2 sequences are LGHNA and YSLEER. V gave up 0 bases and J gave up 4 bases, with 13 bases separating them. The DNA for the CDR3 is TGCGCCAGCAGCCAAGATCCGGCGGTGCAATACGAGCAGTACTTC. This sequence encodes CASSQDPAVQYEQYF.

The gene calls are TRBV7-9 and TRBJ2-7; TRBD1 might be the D (5 bases). The CDR3 spans 14 residues. CDR1 and CDR2 from the germline V gene are SEHNR and FQNEAQ (reference sequence). V lost 1 base, J lost 6 bases, and 13 bases lay in between. The CDR3 sequence is CASSLGPRTTEQYF. CDR3 DNA sequence: TGTGCCAGCAGCTTAGGCCCCAGGACAACCGAGCAGTACTTC.

The V and J genes are TRBV28 and TRBJ1-5, with 8 bases aligning to TRBD1. Germline-derived CDR1 and CDR2 are MDHEN and SYDVKM. The CDR3 sequence is 17 residues long. V trimming: 6 bases; J trimming: 0 bases; junction bases outside the gene matches: 10. CDR3 sequence reads: CASRPLDDRGSNQPQHF. CDR3 bases: TGTGCCAGCAGGCCTCTCGATGACAGGGGTAGCAATCAGCCCCAGCATTTT.

The genes are TRBV21-1 and TRBJ2-7; TRBD2 is the table's D call and was not checked against the DNA. TRBV21-1 is a pseudogene locus. The CDR3 runs 22 residues. The CDR3 reads CASSKELGGRTGGRVLPYEQYF. The CDR3 coding sequence is TGTGCCAGCAGCAAAGAACTTGGGGGCCGGACCGGCGGGAGGGTTCTCCCCTACGAGCAGTACTTC.

The J gene is TRBJ2-3, the V gene TRBV28, with D possibly being TRBD2 (5 bases). V was shortened by 5 bases and J by 3 bases, with 12 bases between the two germline ends. Germline V gene sequence: CDR1 MDHEN, CDR2 SYDVKM. This CDR3 region has 14 residues. The CDR3 region is CASSRGIGTDTQYF. The CDR3 coding sequence is TGTGCCAGCAGTCGGGGAATTGGGACAGATACGCAGTATTTT. The entire variable domain, with the rest obtained from reference TRBV28 and TRBJ2-3, is as follows: DVKVTQSSRYLVKRTGEKVFLECVQDMDHENMFWYRQDPGLGLRLIYFSYDVKMKEKGDIPEGYSVSREKKERFSLILESASTNQTSMYLCASSRGIGTDTQYFGPGTRLTVL.

This clone was seen just once. The rearrangement links TRBV13 to TRBJ1-1; 9 nucleotides match TRBD1. CDR3 length: 15 residues. J was trimmed by 1 base and V by 8 bases; bases with no gene match: 8. Per germline, CDR1 PRHDT and CDR2 FYEKMQ (reference sequence). CDR3: CASGEPGQGNTEAFF. The CDR3 nucleotides read TGTGCCAGCGGAGAACCGGGACAGGGGAACACTGAAGCTTTCTTT.

The chain has TRBV5-4 and TRBJ1-2; no clear D gene. Trimming stripped 0 bases from V and 8 bases from J, with 14 bases between. This CDR3 is built from 14 residues. The germline V gene has CDR1 SGHNT and CDR2 YYREEE (reference sequence). The CDR3 nucleotides are TGTGCCAGCAGCTTGGACCGAACCAGTGGGGGCTACACCTTC. Encoded protein: CASSLDRTSGGYTF.

The rearrangement links TRBV5-1 to TRBJ1-2; D is perhaps TRBD1 (5 bases). Germline V gene data show CDR1 as SGHRS and CDR2 as YFSETQ. The CDR3 has 18 residues. Trimming cost V 2 bases and J 3 bases, with 23 bases left between them. CDR3 nucleotides: TGCGCCAGCAGCTTCCTAGGTAGTTGGGGGTCATCGGACTATGGCTACACCTTC. Its translation is CASSFLGSWGSSDYGYTF.

The rearrangement uses TRBV28 and TRBJ1-1, with D unresolved. The CDR3 covers 14 residues. V lost 2 bases and J lost 0, with 7 bases in between. CDR1 is MDHEN, CDR2 SYDVKM, per germline. Here the CDR3 reads CASSLDQVNTEAFF. The CDR3 DNA reads as TGTGCCAGCAGTTTAGACCAGGTGAACACTGAAGCTTTCTTT.

The chain combines TRBV6-5 with TRBJ2-7, with a weak D call TRBD1 (6 bases). With 7 bases removed from V and 0 bases from J, the gap between germline ends came to 13 bases. Germline V gene lookup returns CDR1 MNHEY and CDR2 SVGAGI. This CDR3 region has 14 residues. The CDR3 here is CASTPGQTSYEQYF. The CDR3 DNA is TGTGCCAGCACCCCGGGACAAACCTCCTACGAGCAGTACTTC.

This clone was detected once. The chain couples TRBV4-3 to TRBJ1-4; D is unresolved. The length of the CDR3 is 13 residues. Germline V gives CDR1 LGHNA, CDR2 YSLEER. V shed 5 bases and J shed 6 bases, with 10 bases lying between them. The CDR3 nucleotides are TGCGCCAGCAGCGCCCTCCTAGATGAAAAACTGTTTTTT. Translated: CASSALLDEKLFF.

This chain connects TRBV4-1 to TRBJ2-3; the D is unclear. The length of the CDR3 is 15 residues. V was trimmed by 0 bases and J by 0 bases, leaving 7 bases between them. Germline-derived CDR1 and CDR2 are MGHRA and YSYEKL. The CDR3 region is CASSQEELSTDTQYF. The CDR3 DNA sequence: TGCGCCAGCAGCCAAGAAGAGCTTAGCACAGATACGCAGTATTTT.

This clone was found once. The V gene is TRBV11-2, the J gene TRBJ2-7; tentatively, D is TRBD2 (7 bases). The germline CDR1 and CDR2 sequences are SGHAT and FQNNGV. There are 15 residues in the CDR3. Trimming removed 11 bases from V and 5 bases from J, with 25 bases in between. CDR3 bases: TGTGCCTCCAACCCGGAGGGGGGGCGGGTCCACGAGCAGTACTTC. Translating gives CASNPEGGRVHEQYF.

This clone was seen just once. The V and J genes are TRBV15 and TRBJ1-5, with D hard to call. V was pared by 3 bases and J by 6 bases, with 15 bases between. This CDR3 comprises 15 residues. Per germline, CDR1 LNHNV and CDR2 YYDKDF (reference sequence). For the CDR3, the DNA is TGTGCCACCAGCAGGCCCCCGCCGGTATCTCAGCCCCAGCATTTT. Translation gives CATSRPPPVSQPQHF.

This clone was seen once. This chain connects TRBV11-2 to TRBJ1-3, with a possible D match to TRBD1 (6 bases). Trimming cost V 7 bases and J 0 bases, with 16 bases left between them. The germline CDR1 and CDR2 sequences are SGHAT and FQNNGV. CDR3 size: 16 residues. In DNA form, the CDR3 reads TGTGCCAGCACCGTAGGGGGGGGTTTCTCTGGAAACACCATATATTTT. This encodes CASTVGGGFSGNTIYF.

Turning to this clone: This specimen includes other DNA sequences encoding the same CDR3. The chain employs TRBV7-2 and TRBJ1-4; no reliable D call. The CDR3 has 14 residues. Germline V gene sequence: CDR1 SGHTA, CDR2 FQGNSA. V dropped 1 base and J dropped 4 bases, with 7 bases sitting between them. CDR3 bases: TGTGCCAGCAGCTTAGGCGGTTTTAATGAAAAACTGTTTTTT. Amino acid sequence: CASSLGGFNEKLFF.